One TCR beta chain is described in this entry. The target antigen is unknown. The primer mix had 60 Vbeta and 13 Jbeta primers. Sequencing used immunoSEQ multiplex PCR; TCRdb keeps in-frame clones, though not all of them. The repertoire has about 160,000 clones, roughly 80% of them found once; the top ten carry roughly 2%. The study did not record CMV serostatus for this donor. This entry comes from a study of cytomegalovirus exposure and HLA in healthy donors. The study's findings and limits: CMV antigen specificity was confirmed in vitro for three CMV-associated chains.

The CDR3 contains 16 residues. Germline assignment: CDR1 SGHRS and CDR2 YFSETQ. V was trimmed by 3 bases and J by 0 bases, leaving 13 bases between them. The chain uses TRBV5-1 and TRBJ1-3; no firm D call. Sequencing was done on a sample of PBMCs. The sequence derives from a human donor in good health. CDR3 loop: CASSSAGSSSGNTIYF. The DNA of the CDR3 is TGCGCCAGCAGCTCGGCAGGATCGAGCTCTGGAAACACCATATATTTT.